Listed below are T cell receptor beta chains from one sample, sequenced in a study of blood T cell repertoires in COVID-19. Libraries were prepared by immunoSEQ multiplex PCR; TCRdb keeps only in-frame clonotypes and omits some of them. The top ten clones hold around 4.4% of a sample with around 340,000 clones, about 86% of them seen once. Sequenced material: PBMCs or T cells enriched from blood (not recorded which). These TCRs come from a woman aged 40 to 49 with acute COVID-19. Both conserved end residues are part of each CDR3. The D gene is left open where the match is weak. Some rows have no size entry. The others give once, few or many, or a class for an expanded clone.

size	V	J	D	DNA	CDR3
.	TRBV19	TRBJ2-7	TRBD2	TGTGCCAGTAGTATCGGGACTAGCGGGAGAGGAGCCTACGAGCAGTACTTC	CASSIGTSGRGAYEQYF
.	TRBV5-1	TRBJ1-1	.	TGCGCCAGCAGCTTGGGAAACGGGGTGTTTGCTTTCTTT	CASSLGNGVFAFF
.	TRBV5-4	TRBJ2-1	TRBD1	TGTGCCACCAAGAAGGGACAGGCCCCCAATGAGCAGTTCTTC	CATKKGQAPNEQFF
.	TRBV6-5	TRBJ2-7	.	TGTGCCAGCAGTTACTCGGGCGCGCATCCCTACGAGCAGTACTTC	CASSYSGAHPYEQYF
.	TRBV4-3	TRBJ1-1	TRBD1	TGCGCCAGCAGCCAAGTTGCCGGGACAGGGGCCGGAGGCACTGAAGCTTTCTTT	CASSQVAGTGAGGTEAFF
.	TRBV7-2	TRBJ1-2	.	TGTGCCAGCAGCTTAGCGCAGGGGCCGGGAGGCTACACCTTC	CASSLAQGPGGYTF
few	TRBV11-3	TRBJ2-1	.	TGTGCCAGCAGCGAACGAGGGGGAAACTACAATGAGCAGTTCTTC	CASSERGGNYNEQFF
.	TRBV4-2	TRBJ1-5	.	TGTGCCAGCAGCCATGAGGACGGGGATCAGCCCCAGCATTTT	CASSHEDGDQPQHF
.	TRBV5-5	TRBJ1-6	TRBD1	TGTGCCAGCAGCTTGGGGTCGGGACAGAATAATTCACCCCTCCACTTT	CASSLGSGQNNSPLHF
few	TRBV27	TRBJ1-2	.	TGTGCCAGCAGTCCGTCGTTGCGCGGCACCTATGGCTACACCTTC	CASSPSLRGTYGYTF
.	TRBV7-9	TRBJ1-4	TRBD1	TGTGCCAGCAGCCGCCGTGGACAGGGGGCGAGTGAAAAACTGTTTTTT	CASSRRGQGASEKLFF
.	TRBV15	TRBJ1-2	.	TGTGCCACCGGGGAGGGGACAAGAGGATTTGGCACCTTC	CATGEGTRGFGTF
.	TRBV13	TRBJ2-7	TRBD1	TGTGCCAGCAGCCCACAGGGACAGGGGTTTTACTACGAGCAGTACTTC	CASSPQGQGFYYEQYF
once	TRBV4-3	TRBJ1-1	.	TGCGCCAGCAGCCCGGCTAGGACACTGAACACTGAAGCTTTCTTT	CASSPARTLNTEAFF
.	TRBV4-1	TRBJ2-3	.	TGCGCCAGCAGCCTTGGAGGGGGCAGCACAGATACGCAGTATTTT	CASSLGGGSTDTQYF
.	TRBV5-6	TRBJ2-5	.	TGTGCCAGCAGCGAACAGGGACGTCAAGAGACCCAGTACTTC	CASSEQGRQETQYF
.	TRBV5-4	TRBJ1-1	TRBD1	TGTGCCAGCAGCTTACGGACAGGGTTGAACACTGAAGCTTTCTTT	CASSLRTGLNTEAFF
.	TRBV14	TRBJ1-2	.	TGTGCCAGCAGCCAAGACAGGGGTGGAAGCGGCTACACCTTC	CASSQDRGGSGYTF
.	TRBV6-5	TRBJ1-2	TRBD1	TGTGCCAGCGCGACAGGGGGCCTGTATGGCTACACCTTC	CASATGGLYGYTF
.	TRBV25-1	TRBJ1-1	.	TGTGCCAGCAGTGAAGGCGGGGGTGAAGCTTTCTTT	CASSEGGGEAFF
.	TRBV12-3/TRBV12-4	TRBJ2-7	.	TGTGCCAGCGTAGTTGATCCTCCAGGCGAGCAGTACTTC	CASVVDPPGEQYF
.	TRBV3-1/TRBV3-2	TRBJ2-5	.	TGTGCCAGCAGCCAAGTAAGTGCGGCTAGAGAGACCCAGTACTTC	CASSQVSAARETQYF
.	TRBV7-8	TRBJ1-5	TRBD1	TGTGCCAGCAGCTTAAAGGGACAGGGGAGTGCGGGCCAGCCCCAGCATTTT	CASSLKGQGSAGQPQHF
.	TRBV6-2/TRBV6-3	TRBJ2-3	TRBD2	TGTGCCAGCAGTTATCTCCGGGGGGGAGGATACACAGATACGCAGTATTTT	CASSYLRGGGYTDTQYF
.	TRBV5-4	TRBJ1-4	.	TGTGCCAGCAGCTTGGCAGGCCAGGCTGAAAAACTGTTTTTT	CASSLAGQAEKLFF
.	TRBV28	TRBJ2-7	.	TGTGCCAGCAGTCCACAAATTACAGGGTTTGGCGAGCAGTACTTC	CASSPQITGFGEQYF
.	TRBV6-2/TRBV6-3	TRBJ2-4	TRBD2	TGTGCCAGCAGTTCAGAGCGGGACTTAGCCAAAAACATTCAGTACTTC	CASSSERDLAKNIQYF
.	TRBV11-2	TRBJ1-5	.	TGTGCCAGCAGCTTAGAAGGGGGCAATCAGCCCCAGCATTTT	CASSLEGGNQPQHF
few	TRBV5-6	TRBJ2-1	TRBD2	TGTGCCAGCAGCATTCTAGCGGAGGGAGACAATGAGCAGTTCTTC	CASSILAEGDNEQFF
.	TRBV10-3	TRBJ2-7	.	TGTGCCATCAGTGAGTCCTTCGGGAGTTTTTACGAGCAGTACTTC	CAISESFGSFYEQYF
once	TRBV18	TRBJ2-1	TRBD1	TGTGCCAGCTCACGCGGACAGGGGACTTACAATGAGCAGTTCTTC	CASSRGQGTYNEQFF
.	TRBV12-3/TRBV12-4	TRBJ1-2	TRBD1	TGTGCCAGCAGTACCACAGGGGTTTATGGCTACACCTTC	CASSTTGVYGYTF
.	TRBV7-9	TRBJ2-1	TRBD2	TGTGCCAGCAGCGTGCGGCGGGAGTCATCATACAATGAGCAGTTCTTC	CASSVRRESSYNEQFF
once	TRBV28	TRBJ1-2	.	TGTGCCAGCAGTTTATCGACTACTAACTATGGCTACACCTTC	CASSLSTTNYGYTF
.	TRBV28	TRBJ1-5	.	TGTGCCAGCAGTTCCGGGGGATGGAATCAGCCCCAGCATTTT	CASSSGGWNQPQHF
.	TRBV11-2	TRBJ2-7	.	TGTGCCAGCAGCCGACGCGGGGGCAACTCCTACGAGCAGTACTTC	CASSRRGGNSYEQYF
.	TRBV5-4	TRBJ1-1	TRBD1	TGTGCCAGCACGGGACAGGGGGCGGGGACTGAAGCTTTCTTT	CASTGQGAGTEAFF
.	TRBV9	TRBJ2-1	.	TGTGCCAGCAGCGTAGAAGGGGCGGTAAGCTCCTACAATGAGCAGTTCTTC	CASSVEGAVSSYNEQFF
.	TRBV7-9	TRBJ1-2	.	TGTGCCAGCAGCTTCCTACTCATCCGGGGAGAGGGTAACTATGGCTACACCTTC	CASSFLLIRGEGNYGYTF
.	TRBV7-3	TRBJ1-6	.	TGTGCCAGCAGCTCCCTGCCGGATTCACCCCTCCACTTT	CASSSLPDSPLHF
.	TRBV6-5	TRBJ2-2	.	TGTGCCAGCAACAGGGAGAACGCCGGGGAGCTGTTTTTT	CASNRENAGELFF
.	TRBV7-8	TRBJ2-6	.	TGTGCCAGCAGTCGCGCTGGGGGGAGTGGGGCCAACGTCCTGACTTTC	CASSRAGGSGANVLTF
.	TRBV5-1	TRBJ2-7	.	TGCGCCAGCAGCGAATCGTACAGGGCAACCTACGAGCAGTACTTC	CASSESYRATYEQYF
few	TRBV2	TRBJ1-2	.	TGTGCCAGCACCCCTAGACAGACGTTTAGCTATGGCTACACCTTC	CASTPRQTFSYGYTF
.	TRBV4-3	TRBJ2-7	TRBD2	TGCGCCAGCAGCCCGGGGGAGGGTCAGGGCGAGTACGAGCAGTACTTC	CASSPGEGQGEYEQYF
few	TRBV18	TRBJ1-1	.	TGTGCCAGCTCACCAACGTCCCGGGAGAGCGCTGAAGCTTTCTTT	CASSPTSRESAEAFF
.	TRBV7-2	TRBJ1-2	TRBD1	TGTGCCAGCAGCCCCCGACAGGGAAAGGACTATGGCTACACCTTC	CASSPRQGKDYGYTF
few	TRBV18	TRBJ1-1	TRBD1	TGTGCCAGCTCTTACAGGGGGAACACTGAAGCTTTCTTT	CASSYRGNTEAFF
.	TRBV27	TRBJ1-5	TRBD1	TGTGCCAGCAGTAGACAGGGGGAGGCCAATCAGCCCCAGCATTTT	CASSRQGEANQPQHF
.	TRBV18	TRBJ2-5	.	TGTGCCAGCTCAGCCATACCTTCAACGGGCAGGGTCCAAGAGACCCAGTACTTC	CASSAIPSTGRVQETQYF
.	TRBV5-6	TRBJ1-1	.	TGTGCCAGCAGCGCCCGACAGGAACTGAACACTGAAGCTTTCTTT	CASSARQELNTEAFF
.	TRBV6-1	TRBJ1-6	.	TGTGCCAGCAGTGAAGCAGCCAGGTCGTATAATTCACCCCTCCACTTT	CASSEAARSYNSPLHF
few	TRBV4-1	TRBJ1-3	TRBD1	TGCGCCAGCAGCCAAGGGGGACAGGGGCCTGGAAACACCATATATTTT	CASSQGGQGPGNTIYF